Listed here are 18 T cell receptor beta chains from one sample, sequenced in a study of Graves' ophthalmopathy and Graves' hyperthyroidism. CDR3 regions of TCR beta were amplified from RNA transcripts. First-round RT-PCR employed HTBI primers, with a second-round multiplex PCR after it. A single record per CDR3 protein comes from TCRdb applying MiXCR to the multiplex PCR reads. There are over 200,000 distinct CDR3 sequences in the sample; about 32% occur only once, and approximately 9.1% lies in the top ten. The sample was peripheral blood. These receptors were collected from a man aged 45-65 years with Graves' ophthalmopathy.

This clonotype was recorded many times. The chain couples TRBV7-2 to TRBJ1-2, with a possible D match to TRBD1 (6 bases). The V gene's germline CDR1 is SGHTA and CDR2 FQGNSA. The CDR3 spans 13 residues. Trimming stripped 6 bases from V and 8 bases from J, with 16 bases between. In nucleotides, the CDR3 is TGTGCCAGCAGTCTACAGGGCTCGGGAGGCTACACCTTC. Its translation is CASSLQGSGGYTF.

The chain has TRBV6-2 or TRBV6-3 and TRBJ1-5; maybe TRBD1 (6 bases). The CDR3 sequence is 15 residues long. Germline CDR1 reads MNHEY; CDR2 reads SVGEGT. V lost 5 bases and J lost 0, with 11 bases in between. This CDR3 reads CASSRGPDSNQPQHF. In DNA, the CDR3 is TGTGCCAGCAGTCGGGGGCCGGATAGCAATCAGCCCCAGCATTTT.

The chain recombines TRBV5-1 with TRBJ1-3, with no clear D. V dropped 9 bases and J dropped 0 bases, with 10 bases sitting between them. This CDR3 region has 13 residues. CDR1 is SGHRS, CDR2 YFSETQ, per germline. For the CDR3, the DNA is TGCGCCACCACCACCGACTCTGGAAACACCATATATTTT. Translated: CATTTDSGNTIYF. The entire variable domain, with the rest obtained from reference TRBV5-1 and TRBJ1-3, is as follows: KAGVTQTPRYLIKTRGQQVTLSCSPISGHRSVSWYQQTPGQGLQFLFEYFSETQRNKGNFPGRFSGRQFSNSRSEMNVSTLELGDSALYLCATTTDSGNTIYFGEGSWLTVV.

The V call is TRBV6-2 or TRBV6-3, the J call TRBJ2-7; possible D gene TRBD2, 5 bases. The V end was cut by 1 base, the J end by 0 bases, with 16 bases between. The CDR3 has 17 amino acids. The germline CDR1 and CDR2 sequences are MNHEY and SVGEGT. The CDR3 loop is CASSYLIGGPSSYEQYF. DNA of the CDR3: TGTGCCAGCAGTTACTTAATCGGAGGCCCGAGCTCCTACGAGCAGTACTTC.

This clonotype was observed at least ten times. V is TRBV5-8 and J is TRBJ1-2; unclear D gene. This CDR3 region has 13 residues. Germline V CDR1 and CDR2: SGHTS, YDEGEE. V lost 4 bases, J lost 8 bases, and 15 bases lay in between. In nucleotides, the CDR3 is TGTGCCAGCAGCGGTGGGTCGTACACCGGCTACACCTTC. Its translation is CASSGGSYTGYTF.

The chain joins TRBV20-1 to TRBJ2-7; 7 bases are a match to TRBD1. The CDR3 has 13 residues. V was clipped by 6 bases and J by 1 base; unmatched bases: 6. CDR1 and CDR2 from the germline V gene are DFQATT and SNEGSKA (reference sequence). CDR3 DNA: TGCAGTGCGATAGGACAGGCTTCCTACGAGCAGTACTTC. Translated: CSAIGQASYEQYF.

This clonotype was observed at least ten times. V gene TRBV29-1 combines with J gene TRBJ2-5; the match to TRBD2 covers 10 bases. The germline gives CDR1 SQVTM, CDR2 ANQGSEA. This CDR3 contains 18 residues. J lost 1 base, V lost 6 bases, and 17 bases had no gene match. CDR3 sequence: CSVDTGRRAGGLQETQYF. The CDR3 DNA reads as TGCAGCGTAGACACAGGGAGGCGAGCGGGAGGGCTCCAAGAGACCCAGTACTTC.

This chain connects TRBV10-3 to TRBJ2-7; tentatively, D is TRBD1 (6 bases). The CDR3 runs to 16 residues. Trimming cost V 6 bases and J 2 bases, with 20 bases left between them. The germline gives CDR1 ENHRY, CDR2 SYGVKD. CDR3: CAIRESKDSRTYEQYF. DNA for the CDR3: TGTGCCATCAGAGAATCAAAGGACAGTCGAACCTACGAGCAGTACTTC.

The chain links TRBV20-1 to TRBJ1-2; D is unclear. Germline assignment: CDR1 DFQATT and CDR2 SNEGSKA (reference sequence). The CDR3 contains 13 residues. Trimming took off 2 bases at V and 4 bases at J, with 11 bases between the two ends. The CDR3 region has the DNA TGCAGTGCTAGACGACTAGCGGGCTATGGCTACACCTTC. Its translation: CSARRLAGYGYTF.

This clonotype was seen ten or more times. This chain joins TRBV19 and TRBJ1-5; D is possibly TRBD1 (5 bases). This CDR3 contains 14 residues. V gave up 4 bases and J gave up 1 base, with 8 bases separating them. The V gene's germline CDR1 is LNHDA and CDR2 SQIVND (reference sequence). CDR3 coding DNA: TGTGCCAGTAGTAGTGACAGCAGCAATCAGCCCCAGCATTTT. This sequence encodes CASSSDSSNQPQHF. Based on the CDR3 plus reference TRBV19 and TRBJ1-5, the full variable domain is DGGITQSPKYLFRKEGQNVTLSCEQNLNHDAMYWYRQDPGQGLRLIYYSQIVNDFQKGDIAEGYSVSREKKESFPLTVTSAQKNPTAFYLCASSSDSSNQPQHFGDGTRLSIL.

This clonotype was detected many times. DNA of the CDR3: TGTGCCAGCAGTTTACTACACGGCTACGAGCAGTACTTC. Amino acids: CASSLLHGYEQYF. V is TRBV27 and J is TRBJ2-7; unclear D gene. This CDR3 spans 13 amino acids. Germline V CDR1 and CDR2: MNHEY, SMNVEV (reference sequence). Trimming took off 2 bases at V and 3 bases at J, with 8 bases between the two ends.

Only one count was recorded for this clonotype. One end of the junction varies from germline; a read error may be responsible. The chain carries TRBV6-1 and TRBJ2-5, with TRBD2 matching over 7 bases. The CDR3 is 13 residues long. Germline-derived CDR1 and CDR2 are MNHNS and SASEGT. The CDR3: CASGLVRGEAQYF. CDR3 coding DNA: TGTGCCAGCGGACTAGTCAGAGGAGAGGCCCAGTACTTC.

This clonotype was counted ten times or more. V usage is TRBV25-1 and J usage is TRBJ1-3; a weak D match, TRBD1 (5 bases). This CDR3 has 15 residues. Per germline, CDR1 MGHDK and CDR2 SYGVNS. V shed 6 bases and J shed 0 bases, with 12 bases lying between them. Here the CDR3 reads CASRRDDDSGNTIYF. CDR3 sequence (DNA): TGTGCCAGCAGACGGGACGACGACTCTGGAAACACCATATATTTT.

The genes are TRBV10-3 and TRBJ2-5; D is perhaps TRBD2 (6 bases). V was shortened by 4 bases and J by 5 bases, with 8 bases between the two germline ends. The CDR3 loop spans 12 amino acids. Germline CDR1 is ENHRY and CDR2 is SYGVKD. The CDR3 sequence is CAISAGVETQYF. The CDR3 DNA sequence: TGTGCCATCAGTGCGGGAGTGGAGACCCAGTACTTC.

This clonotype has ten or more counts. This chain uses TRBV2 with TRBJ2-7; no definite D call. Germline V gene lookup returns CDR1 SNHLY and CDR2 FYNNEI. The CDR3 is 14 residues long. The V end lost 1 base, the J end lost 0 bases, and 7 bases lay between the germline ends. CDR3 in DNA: TGTGCCAGCAGTGAAGTTGTGGACTCCTACGAGCAGTACTTC. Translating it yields CASSEVVDSYEQYF.

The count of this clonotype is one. The chain's CDR3 is CASSYGTVNTGELFF. The CDR3 DNA follows: TGTGCCAGCAGTTATGGAACGGTGAACACCGGGGAGCTGTTTTTT. The rearrangement uses TRBV6-5 and TRBJ2-2; D not certain. V gave up 3 bases and J gave up 1 base, with 9 bases separating them. The CDR3 is 15 residues long. From germline, CDR1 is MNHEY and CDR2 SVGAGI.

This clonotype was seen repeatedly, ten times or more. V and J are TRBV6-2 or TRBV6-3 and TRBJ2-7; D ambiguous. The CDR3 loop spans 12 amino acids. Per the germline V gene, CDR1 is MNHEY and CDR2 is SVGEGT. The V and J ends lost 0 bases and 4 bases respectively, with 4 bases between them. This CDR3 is CASSYSPYEQYF. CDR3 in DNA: TGTGCCAGCAGTTACTCGCCATACGAGCAGTACTTC.

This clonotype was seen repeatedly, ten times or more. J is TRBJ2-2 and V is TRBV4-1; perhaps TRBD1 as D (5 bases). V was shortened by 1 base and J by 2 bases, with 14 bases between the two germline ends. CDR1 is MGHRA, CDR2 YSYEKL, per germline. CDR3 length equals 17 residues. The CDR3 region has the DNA TGCGCCAGCAGCCAAGTGTCCCAGGGCGCTAACACCGGGGAGCTGTTTTTT. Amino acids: CASSQVSQGANTGELFF.